Detailed here is one T cell receptor beta chain. The data are from a study of blood T cell repertoires in COVID-19. Background on the study: Italy, Spain and the United States were the sources of the convalescent and acute COVID-19 samples. Sources were T cells, B-cell-depleted T cells, or PBMCs; the material itself was cDNA or gDNA.

Original processing notes: Amplification of reference gene primers provided the estimated nucleated cell counts. TCRdb keeps only in-frame clones here, not all; method: immunoSEQ multiplex PCR. For V, J and clone size, that table is used; D and trimming come from the DNA. The repertoire has nearly 25,000 clones, approximately 68% of them found once; the top ten carry approximately 40%. The V gene lost 1 base and the J gene lost 5 bases, with 14 bases spanning the gap. Germline loops: CDR1 LGHDT, CDR2 YNNKEL (reference sequence). This CDR3 spans 15 amino acids. This receptor was identified in a woman of 80 years or more with acute or convalescent COVID-19. The specimen was peripheral blood. The chain carries TRBV3-1 (or the pseudogene TRBV3-2) and TRBJ2-5, with D possibly being TRBD1 (6 bases). The chain's CDR3 is CASSQGLQGRETQYF. The CDR3 region has the DNA TGTGCCAGCAGCCAAGGCCTTCAGGGGCGCGAGACCCAGTACTTC.